The clone carrying this T cell receptor beta chain was seen a handful of times. Germline assignment: CDR1 MGHDK and CDR2 SYGVNS. This CDR3 has 13 amino acids. V was cut by 1 base and J by 5 bases, with 6 bases left in between. This specimen comes from a study of blood T cells in healthy people across ages. Then a second PCR, running about 6 to 12 cycles, was carried out with a sample-barcoded 5' primer and a J-beta primer mix. Each of the cDNA molecules was tagged by a template-switch adaptor with 12 random nucleotides. MiXCR, run by TCRdb on the 5' RACE reads, gives a single entry per CDR3 protein. The sample has about 930,000 distinct CDR3 sequences; 25% to 35% are singletons. This same sample was also part of a study on T cells of mothers and their children. This second study notes: Sequencing returned over 10 million TCR beta CDR3 reads per mother and approximately 3 million per child. Evidence of persistent microchimeric T cell clones was absent.

Sequencing used blood. This sequence joins TRBV25-1 and TRBJ2-1, with no clear D. The clonotype originates from a woman between 40 and 50 years old in good health. CDR3 nucleotides: TGTGCCAGCAGTGAATTGGGGAACAATGAGCAGTTCTTC. Protein: CASSELGNNEQFF.